The 14 T cell receptor beta chains given below trace back to one sample, sequenced in a study of Ad26.COV2.S vaccination and SARS-CoV-2 variants. Stated treatment: some 19 received Ad26.COV2.S at low or high dose, single or two shots; five or six received placebo; per-sample allocation not given. Sample collection was performed on day 63 after the first vaccine or placebo injection. Using immunoSEQ multiplex PCR, the repertoire was profiled, and TCRdb retains in-frame clones only, with some absent. This table has 300,000 to 350,000 clones, less than 90% appearing once. Here the sequenced sample was peripheral blood, taken in a trial of Ad26.COV2.S vaccine versus placebo. All receptors derive from a person aged 18 to 65 who received the Ad26.COV2.S COVID-19 vaccine or a placebo.

The chain joins TRBV28 to TRBJ1-5; no definite D call. This CDR3 region has 16 residues. Germline V lookup: CDR1 MDHEN, CDR2 SYDVKM. V was pared by 0 bases and J by 2 bases, with 11 bases between. CDR3 bases: TGTGCCAGCAGTTTATGGCTGGCTAAGGGCAATCAGCCCCAGCATTTT. It is translated as CASSLWLAKGNQPQHF. Together with reference TRBV28 and TRBJ1-5, the CDR3 gives the full variable domain: DVKVTQSSRYLVKRTGEKVFLECVQDMDHENMFWYRQDPGLGLRLIYFSYDVKMKEKGDIPEGYSVSREKKERFSLILESASTNQTSMYLCASSLWLAKGNQPQHFGDGTRLSIL.

The rearrangement joins TRBV18 to TRBJ2-2; a weak D match, TRBD1 (5 bases). There are 14 residues in the CDR3. V was shortened by 2 bases and J by 4 bases, with 8 bases between the two germline ends. Germline V gene data show CDR1 as KGHSH and CDR2 as LQKENI. CDR3 DNA: TGTGCCAGCTCACCAAGGGGTCTCACCGGGGAGCTGTTTTTT. Translated, it gives CASSPRGLTGELFF.

This clone has just one count. The CDR3 reads CASSLAQGGNTIYF. For the CDR3, the DNA is TGTGCCAGCAGCTTAGCGCAGGGAGGAAACACCATATATTTT. The chain employs TRBV7-9 and TRBJ1-3; D is possibly TRBD1 (5 bases). CDR1 and CDR2 from the germline V gene are SEHNR and FQNEAQ (reference sequence). V gave up 0 bases and J gave up 4 bases, with 7 bases separating them. The CDR3 spans 14 residues.

The rearrangement uses TRBV6-6 and TRBJ2-7, with 9 bases lining up with TRBD2. From germline, CDR1 is MNHNY and CDR2 SVGAGI (reference sequence). V gave up 5 bases and J gave up 7 bases; unmatched junction bases: 6. This CDR3 has 13 amino acids. The CDR3 loop reads CASSTSGYGEQYF. CDR3 DNA sequence: TGTGCCAGCAGTACTAGCGGGTACGGGGAGCAGTACTTC.

The chain couples TRBV28 to TRBJ2-2; 9 bases are shared with TRBD2. V lost 10 bases, J lost 4 bases, and 13 bases stayed unmatched. CDR1 and CDR2 (germline): MDHEN, SYDVKM. The CDR3 is 16 residues long. The CDR3 DNA sequence: TGTGCCACCGTACCCCCTAGCGGGGCCGGCACCGGGGAGCTGTTTTTT. This gives the protein CATVPPSGAGTGELFF.

For this clone: Other DNA sequences within the sample encode an identical CDR3. The chain links TRBV19 to TRBJ1-4, with a weak D call TRBD1 (6 bases). The germline gives CDR1 LNHDA, CDR2 SQIVND (reference sequence). CDR3 length equals 13 residues. V gave up 3 bases and J gave up 8 bases, with 10 bases separating them. CDR3 loop: CASSMNDREKLFF. The CDR3 nucleotides are TGTGCCAGTAGTATGAATGACAGGGAAAAACTGTTTTTT.

This sequence joins TRBV4-1 and TRBJ2-2; 9 bases map to TRBD1. The CDR3 totals 17 residues. Losses at the gene ends were 3 bases for V and 4 bases for J; bases not matched to a gene: 9. Looked up from germline, CDR1 is MGHRA and CDR2 is YSYEKL. CDR3 nucleotides: TGCGCCAGCAGCCAGTATACAGGGGGCAGGGGCACCGGGGAGCTGTTTTTT. Amino acid sequence: CASSQYTGGRGTGELFF.

This rearrangement joins TRBV15 to TRBJ2-5, with 10 bases that match TRBD1. This CDR3 is 15 amino acids long. Germline values: CDR1 LNHNV, CDR2 YYDKDF (reference sequence). The ends lost 1 base at V and 5 bases at J; junction bases unmatched: 4. CDR3 DNA: TGTGCCACCAGCAGAGGGGGACAGGGGCATGAGACCCAGTACTTC. This encodes CATSRGGQGHETQYF. The entire variable domain, with the rest obtained from reference TRBV15 and TRBJ2-5, is as follows: DAMVIQNPRYQVTQFGKPVTLSCSQTLNHNVMYWYQQKSSQAPKLLFHYYDKDFNNEADTPDNFQSRRPNTSFCFLDIRSPGLGDTAMYLCATSRGGQGHETQYFGPGTRLLVL.

The genes are TRBV15 and TRBJ2-1, with 9 bases fitting TRBD1. Germline-derived CDR1 and CDR2 are LNHNV and YYDKDF (reference sequence). The CDR3 runs to 12 residues. V lost 5 bases to trimming and J lost 12 bases; unmatched junction nucleotides: 5. The CDR3 region is CATSRDRERQFF. The CDR3, as DNA: TGTGCCACCAGCCGGGACAGGGAAAGGCAGTTCTTC.

This rearrangement joins TRBV3-1 (or the pseudogene TRBV3-2) to TRBJ1-3; 7 nucleotides align to TRBD1. This CDR3 region has 17 residues. J was trimmed by 0 bases and V by 4 bases; bases with no gene match: 9. Germline V CDR1 and CDR2: LGHDT, YNNKEL (reference sequence). The CDR3 DNA follows: TGTGCCAGCAGCCTAACCGGGACAGCATTCTCTGGAAACACCATATATTTT. Translating gives CASSLTGTAFSGNTIYF.

This clone came up once. The CDR3 loop reads CASSETGSGGNQPQHF. In DNA, the CDR3 is TGTGCCAGCAGCGAAACCGGGAGCGGGGGGAATCAGCCCCAGCATTTT. The V call is TRBV7-9, the J call TRBJ1-5, with D tentatively TRBD1 (5 bases). Germline CDR1 reads SEHNR; CDR2 reads FQNEAQ (reference sequence). CDR3 length: 16 amino acids. Trimming removed 5 bases from V and 4 bases from J, with 18 bases in between.

This rearrangement joins TRBV29-1 to TRBJ1-1, with D possibly TRBD1 on 5 matching bases. Germline assignment: CDR1 SQVTM and CDR2 ANQGSEA. The CDR3 has 13 amino acids. The V and J ends lost 6 bases and 5 bases respectively, with 16 bases between them. CDR3 in amino acids: CSVRIGGGTEAFF. The CDR3 DNA sequence: TGCAGCGTCCGGATTGGGGGGGGGACTGAAGCTTTCTTT.

The DNA of the CDR3 is TGTGCCAGCAGCCCCCGGGTAGGGGAAAAACTGTTTTTT. As protein: CASSPRVGEKLFF. This chain connects TRBV7-9 to TRBJ1-4; no definite D call. Deletions cut 5 bases from V and 8 bases from J, with 12 bases between. This CDR3 has 13 amino acids. From germline, CDR1 is SEHNR and CDR2 FQNEAQ (reference sequence).

This sequence joins TRBV4-3 and TRBJ2-7; D gene ambiguous. Deletions cut 1 base from V and 2 bases from J, with 12 bases between. Germline-derived CDR1 and CDR2 are LGHNA and YSLEER. CDR3 length: 15 residues. The CDR3 loop reads CASSQGQHSTYEQYF. The CDR3 coding sequence is TGCGCCAGCAGCCAAGGTCAGCACAGTACCTACGAGCAGTACTTC.